This TCR beta chain was profiled in a study of response to subunit inactivated influenza vaccine. Study results and caveats: New T cells are recruited in small numbers by each seasonal influenza vaccination, according to the authors' suggestion.

TCRdb called the RT-PCR reads again in MiXCR, with one record for every CDR3 protein. This sample has approximately 700,000 distinct CDR3 sequences, with about 14% found just once. This clonotype was seen many times. As yet, its antigen is unknown. Germline V CDR1 and CDR2: SGHTA, FQGNSA. This CDR3 region has 14 residues. Trimming removed 4 bases from V and 9 bases from J, with 15 bases in between. Sequencing used PBMCs from blood, obtained around 15 days before vaccination. The clonotype originates from a man aged 50-59 years who received an inactivated influenza vaccine. The rearrangement uses TRBV7-2 and TRBJ2-2; TRBD1 is a possible D gene (6 bases). The CDR3 DNA sequence: TGTGCCAGCAGCTCACCGACAGGTTCCCGGGAGCTGTTTTTT. It encodes CASSSPTGSRELFF.